This TCR beta chain was sequenced for a study of blood T cell repertoires in COVID-19 (dated by TCRdb to 2019 to 2021). Concerning the study at large: The collaborator samples originated in the United States, Italy and Spain and spanned the acute and convalescent phases of COVID-19. The prospective study material was composed of cDNA or gDNA derived from T cells, B-cell-depleted T cells, or PBMCs. The dataset comprised deeply sampled blood TCRbeta repertoires from subjects exposed to, actively infected with, or recovered from COVID-19. The repertoires were released in a freely available public database intended as a resource for research on the immune response to SARS-CoV-2. The samples were drawn from two sources: the first 160 participants of the ongoing ImmuneRACE study, and 1,000 to 1,500 subjects contributed by 6 global collaborators. A de-identified subject ID, COVID-19 status, age in years and sex were almost always included in the sample metadata. Where available, HLA class I and class II types were obtained from metadata supplied by the sample provider rather than from assay-based typing.

The germline V gene (reference sequence) sets CDR1 to DFQATT and CDR2 to SNEGSKA. The V and J ends are trimmed by 3 bases and 1 base, leaving 9 bases between them. Including cysteine and phenylalanine, the CDR3 has 13 amino acids. CDR3 DNA is the only sequence kept; it has 39 bases, read in frame from the first base. On the study overall, not on this receptor specifically: How much clinical and demographic metadata was included differed by source and by participant, and the metadata was provided uncurated.

Collaborating institutions collected whole blood in K2EDTA tubes following their own protocols. For TCRbeta analysis, collaborators shipped samples as frozen whole blood, isolated PBMCs, or DNA extracted from either of those sample types. With regard to this clone: Its binding antigen is unknown. Per-nucleotide qualities are absent, and no much larger clonotype sits a single base away.

The immunoSEQ Assay, a bias-controlled multiplex PCR, was used to amplify TCRbeta CDR3 regions from genomic DNA. In the authors' own workflow: Within the assay, amplification of reference gene primers was used to estimate how many nucleated cells each sample contained. To quantify the absolute abundance of each unique TCRbeta CDR3 rearrangement, sequence reads were collapsed and filtered. For each sample, productive Simpson clonality was calculated as the square root of Simpson's diversity index over productive rearrangements. TCRdb provides this immuneACCESS table in a form limited to in-frame rearrangements. Some clones are lacking; in checked studies, under half of them reflect an unresolved V gene, and why the rest are absent is not known. Clone size and the V and J calls come from that table; the DNA yielded D and trimming. This sample has approximately 15,000 clones in its table, and around 73% of those were observed once. The top ten clonotypes cover 9.7% of the sample.

This receptor was identified in a man in his 70s with acute or convalescent COVID-19. The chain employs TRBV20-1 and TRBJ2-5; the D gene identity is not certain. The source material was peripheral blood. The CDR3 protein is CSASGLLQETQYF. DNA sequence: TGCAGTGCTAGTGGGCTCCTCCAAGAGACCCAGTACTTC.